A selection of T cell receptor beta chains follows, all from one sample in a study of technical replicates of blood from a handful of donors. TCRdb's table, derived via immunoSEQ multiplex PCR, lists solely in-frame clones and lacks some. The top ten clones hold approximately 0.4% of a sample with 65,000 to 80,000 clones, around 94% of them seen once. The material sequenced was T cells isolated from PBMCs. The receptors here all came from a human donor in good health. Each CDR3 is given with its conserved first and last residue. The D gene is left open where the match is weak. The listing skips clone size in some rows; elsewhere it reads once, few, many or a size class.

clone_size	d_call	v_call	j_call	cdr3_nt	cdr3_aa
NA	TRBD1	TRBV19	TRBJ2-7	TGTGCCAGTAGTCAACAGGGGCTTTCCTACGAGCAGTACTTC	CASSQQGLSYEQYF
NA	NA	TRBV11-3	TRBJ2-7	TGTGCCAGCAGCTTGGACAGCTTAGGCTACGAGCAGTACTTC	CASSLDSLGYEQYF
NA	TRBD2	TRBV5-4	TRBJ2-7	TGTGCCAGCAGCTTGGGCGGGAGGACCTACGAGCAGTACTTC	CASSLGGRTYEQYF
once	NA	TRBV6-5	TRBJ2-3	TGTGCCAGTACAGGGCCAGATACGCAGTATTTT	CASTGPDTQYF
NA	NA	TRBV7-9	TRBJ2-3	TGTGCCGTCCCCGCAGTCTCTGATACGCAGTATTTT	CAVPAVSDTQYF
NA	NA	TRBV28	TRBJ2-6	TGTGCCAGCAGTTTACTCGCGGGGGCCAACGTCCTGACTTTC	CASSLLAGANVLTF
NA	NA	TRBV27	TRBJ1-1	TGTGCCAGCAGTGAGACAGTTAACACTGAAGCTTTCTTT	CASSETVNTEAFF
NA	TRBD1	TRBV5-1	TRBJ1-2	TGCGCCAGCAGCCCAGCACCGGGACAGGGGGCTTATGGCTACACCTTC	CASSPAPGQGAYGYTF
NA	NA	TRBV2	TRBJ2-3	TGTGCCAGCAAGGCTAGCTCTACGCAGTATTTT	CASKASSTQYF
once	NA	TRBV20-1	TRBJ1-1	TGCAGTGCTAGTGAGCTCACTGAAGCTTTCTTT	CSASELTEAFF
NA	TRBD1	TRBV6-1	TRBJ2-1	TGTGCCAGCAGTGAGATACCGGGACAGGGCTATTACAATGAGCAGTTCTTC	CASSEIPGQGYYNEQFF
few	NA	TRBV10-3	TRBJ1-1	TGTGCCATCAGTGAGCAGGGTCTTGAAGCTTTCTTT	CAISEQGLEAFF
NA	TRBD2	TRBV30	TRBJ2-1	TGTGCCTGGAGTTTGCGTCCGGGACTAGCGGGAGGTGAGCAGTTCTTC	CAWSLRPGLAGGEQFF
NA	NA	TRBV28	TRBJ2-7	TGTGCCAGCAGTATCAGCGGGCAAGACGAGCAGTACTTC	CASSISGQDEQYF
NA	NA	TRBV29-1	TRBJ1-4	TGCAGCGTTGTTGGCCCCTCAAATGAAAAACTGTTTTTT	CSVVGPSNEKLFF
NA	TRBD1	TRBV28	TRBJ1-5	TGTGCCAGCAGTTTCCTAGGGACAGGGGAGAATCAGCCCCAGCATTTT	CASSFLGTGENQPQHF
NA	NA	TRBV5-4	TRBJ1-5	TGTGCCAGCAGCTTGGCAGTGTATAGCAATCAGCCCCAGCATTTT	CASSLAVYSNQPQHF
NA	TRBD2	TRBV5-6	TRBJ2-5	TGTGCCAGCAGCTGGACTAGCGGGAAGGAGACCCAGTACTTC	CASSWTSGKETQYF
NA	TRBD1	TRBV10-3	TRBJ1-5	TGTGCCATCAGTGACGACAGGGGCAATCAGCCCCAGCATTTT	CAISDDRGNQPQHF
NA	NA	TRBV27	TRBJ1-2	TGTGCCAGCAGTTTTACAGGTGCATACGGCTACACCTTC	CASSFTGAYGYTF
NA	NA	TRBV5-5	TRBJ1-2	TGTGCCAGCAGCCCCTCGGGTAGGGGAGGCAATGGCTACACCTTC	CASSPSGRGGNGYTF
NA	NA	TRBV7-8	TRBJ2-1	TGTGCCAGCAGCCCTCTGGTCGGAAGCGGGCTCGAGCAGTTCTTC	CASSPLVGSGLEQFF
NA	TRBD2	TRBV11-3	TRBJ2-3	TGTGCCAGCAGCTTGGGCGGGAGCGGCACAGATACGCAGTATTTT	CASSLGGSGTDTQYF
once	TRBD2	TRBV7-2	TRBJ2-1	TGTGCCAGCAGCTTCGTCAGGAGTCTAGCGGGAGACAATGAGCAGTTCTTC	CASSFVRSLAGDNEQFF
NA	NA	TRBV7-9	TRBJ1-3	TGTGCCAGCAGCTCAGGGGTATCAGGAAACACCATATATTTT	CASSSGVSGNTIYF
NA	NA	TRBV14	TRBJ2-5	TGTGCCAGCAGCCGAAGCGGAGGTGGGTCGACCCAGTACTTC	CASSRSGGGSTQYF
NA	NA	TRBV7-3	TRBJ2-6	TGTGCCAGCAGCTTATTAGAGGGAACTGGGGCCAACGTCCTGACTTTC	CASSLLEGTGANVLTF
NA	TRBD1	TRBV6-1	TRBJ2-7	TGTGCCAGCAAAGAAAGACAGGGGAGCTACGAGCAGTACTTC	CASKERQGSYEQYF
NA	TRBD1	TRBV28	TRBJ1-5	TGTGCCAGCAGCCTCCGAAGGAGGGACAGACATCAGCCCCAGCATTTT	CASSLRRRDRHQPQHF
NA	TRBD1	TRBV9	TRBJ2-7	TGTGCCAGCACCGAGTCGATCGGGCAGGGGGCTTACGAGCAGTACTTC	CASTESIGQGAYEQYF
NA	NA	TRBV4-1	TRBJ2-3	TGCGCCAGCAGCCAAGATTTGAGGGAGCCAGATACGCAGTATTTT	CASSQDLREPDTQYF
NA	NA	TRBV6-5	TRBJ1-1	TGTGCCAGCAGTTACTATTTGGGAGGCGGCACTGAAGCTTTCTTT	CASSYYLGGGTEAFF
NA	NA	TRBV19	TRBJ2-2	TGTGCCAGTAGTATACAGGGTGACGGGGAGCTGTTTTTT	CASSIQGDGELFF
NA	TRBD1	TRBV6-1	TRBJ2-7	TGTGCCAGCAGTATCCGGGACAGCATCGAGCAGTACTTC	CASSIRDSIEQYF
NA	NA	TRBV6-6	TRBJ2-3	TGTGCCAGTTCAGGGCCTAGCACAGATACGCAGTATTTT	CASSGPSTDTQYF
NA	NA	TRBV11-2	TRBJ2-1	TGTGCCAGCAGCCCCGACAGCTCCTACAATGAGCAGTTCTTC	CASSPDSSYNEQFF
once	TRBD1	TRBV28	TRBJ2-7	TGTGCCAGCAGTTCGAGACAGGGTGGCGCCTACGAGCAGTACTTC	CASSSRQGGAYEQYF
once	TRBD1	TRBV7-9	TRBJ2-7	TGTGCCAGCAGCTCCGTCCTGGGGACAGGGTCCTACGAGCAGTACTTC	CASSSVLGTGSYEQYF
NA	NA	TRBV15	TRBJ1-1	TGTGCCACCAGCAGAGACGGTGTCACTGAAGCTTTCTTT	CATSRDGVTEAFF
NA	NA	TRBV11-2	TRBJ2-5	TGTGCCAGCAGCTTAGGTGTCAGAGGCTGGGAGACCCAGTACTTC	CASSLGVRGWETQYF
NA	TRBD2	TRBV6-5	TRBJ2-3	TGTGCCAGCAAGACTAGCGGAAACACAGATACGCAGTATTTT	CASKTSGNTDTQYF
NA	NA	TRBV7-2	TRBJ2-3	TGTGCCAGCAGCTTATTTACTGGACAGACAGATACGCAGTATTTT	CASSLFTGQTDTQYF
NA	NA	TRBV6-5	TRBJ1-3	TGTGCCAGCAGGGGGGGAAGTCCTGGAAACACCATATATTTT	CASRGGSPGNTIYF
NA	TRBD1	TRBV6-5	TRBJ2-7	TGTGCCAGCAGTTACAACCGGGACAGGGTGTACGAGCAGTACTTC	CASSYNRDRVYEQYF
NA	NA	TRBV19	TRBJ1-5	TGTGCCAGTAGTACTCACTCCGAGGGTAGCAATCAGCCCCAGCATTTT	CASSTHSEGSNQPQHF
NA	NA	TRBV9	TRBJ1-2	TGTGCCAGCAGCGTAGGGCCCCACCAACGTGGCTACACCTTC	CASSVGPHQRGYTF
NA	TRBD2	TRBV2	TRBJ2-1	TGTGCCAGCAGGCTAGGAGCGGGACTAGCGATCAATGAGCAGTTCTTC	CASRLGAGLAINEQFF
NA	NA	TRBV30	TRBJ2-1	TGTGCCTGGAGTGAAGGGAGCTCCTACAATGAGCAGTTCTTC	CAWSEGSSYNEQFF
NA	TRBD1	TRBV11-1	TRBJ2-3	TGTGCCAGCAGCTTATACCCGGGACAGGGGGCAGATACGCAGTATTTT	CASSLYPGQGADTQYF
NA	NA	TRBV9	TRBJ1-2	TGTGCCAGCAGGGCCGCAACTAACTATGGCTACACCTTC	CASRAATNYGYTF
NA	NA	TRBV5-4	TRBJ1-1	TGTGCCAGCAGCTACACAGGAGGGGAAACTGAAGCTTTCTTT	CASSYTGGETEAFF
NA	NA	TRBV6-5	TRBJ2-7	TGTGCCAGCAACCACCCGGGGTCTGAGCAGTACTTC	CASNHPGSEQYF
NA	TRBD1	TRBV27	TRBJ2-3	TGTGCCAGCAGCCTCAAGGACAGGGAGAAAGATACGCAGTATTTT	CASSLKDREKDTQYF
NA	NA	TRBV11-3	TRBJ1-2	TGTGCCAGCAGCTTAAGTTCAGGGTTCTATGGCTACACCTTT	CASSLSSGFYGYTF
NA	TRBD1	TRBV19	TRBJ2-2	TGTGCCAGTAGCCAACCGGGACAGCGACTTACAGGGGAGCTGTTTTTT	CASSQPGQRLTGELFF
NA	NA	TRBV10-3	TRBJ1-2	TGTGCCATCAGTGGAGATCAGGGATACGGCTACACCTTC	CAISGDQGYGYTF
NA	TRBD2	TRBV2	TRBJ2-7	TGTGCCACCCGCGGCGGGACTAGCGGGAGGAACCCCTACGAGCAGTACTTC	CATRGGTSGRNPYEQYF
NA	NA	TRBV7-9	TRBJ1-5	TGTGCCAGCAGCCCCTCCAATGACGGGATCAATCAGCCCCAGCATTTT	CASSPSNDGINQPQHF
NA	NA	TRBV7-3	TRBJ2-1	TGTGCCAGCAGCTTGAGTGGGAGCTCCTACAATGAGCAGTTCTTC	CASSLSGSSYNEQFF